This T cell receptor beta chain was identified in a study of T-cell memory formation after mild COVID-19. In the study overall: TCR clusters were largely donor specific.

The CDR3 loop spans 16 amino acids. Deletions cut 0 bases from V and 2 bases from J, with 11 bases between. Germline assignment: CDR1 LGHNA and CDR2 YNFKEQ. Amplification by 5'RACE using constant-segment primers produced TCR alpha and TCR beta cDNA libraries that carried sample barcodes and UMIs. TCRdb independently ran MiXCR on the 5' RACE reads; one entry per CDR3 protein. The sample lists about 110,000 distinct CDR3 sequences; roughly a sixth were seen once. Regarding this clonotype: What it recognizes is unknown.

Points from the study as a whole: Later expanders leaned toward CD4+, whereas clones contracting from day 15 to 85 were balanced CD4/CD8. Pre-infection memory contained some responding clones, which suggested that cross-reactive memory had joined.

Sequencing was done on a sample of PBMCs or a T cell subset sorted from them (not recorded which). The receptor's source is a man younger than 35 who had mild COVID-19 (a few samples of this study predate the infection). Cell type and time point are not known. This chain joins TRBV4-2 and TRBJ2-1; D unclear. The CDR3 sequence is CASSQEYGVTYNEQFF. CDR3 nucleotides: TGTGCCAGCAGCCAAGAATATGGGGTTACCTACAATGAGCAGTTCTTC.